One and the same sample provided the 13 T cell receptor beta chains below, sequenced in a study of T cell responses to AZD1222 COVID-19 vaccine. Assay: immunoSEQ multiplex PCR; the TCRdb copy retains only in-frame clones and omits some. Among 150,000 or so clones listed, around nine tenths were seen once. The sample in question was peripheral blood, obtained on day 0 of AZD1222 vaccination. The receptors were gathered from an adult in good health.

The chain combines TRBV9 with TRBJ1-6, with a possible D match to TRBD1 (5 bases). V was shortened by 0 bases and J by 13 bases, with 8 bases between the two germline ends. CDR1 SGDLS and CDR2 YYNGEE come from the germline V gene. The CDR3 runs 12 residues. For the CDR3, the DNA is TGTGCCAGCAGCGTAGTGGGGGGGCCCCTCCACTTT. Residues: CASSVVGGPLHF.

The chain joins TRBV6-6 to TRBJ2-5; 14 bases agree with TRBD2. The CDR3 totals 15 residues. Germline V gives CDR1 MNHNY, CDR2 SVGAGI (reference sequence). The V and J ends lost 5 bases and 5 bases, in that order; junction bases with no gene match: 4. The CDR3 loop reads CASSQGLAGAETQYF. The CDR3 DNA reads TGTGCCAGCAGTCAGGGACTAGCGGGGGCTGAGACCCAGTACTTC.

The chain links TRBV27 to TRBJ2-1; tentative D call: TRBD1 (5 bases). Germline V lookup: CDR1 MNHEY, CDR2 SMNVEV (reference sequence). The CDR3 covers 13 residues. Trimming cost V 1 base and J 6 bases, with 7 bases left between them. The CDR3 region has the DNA TGTGCCAGCAGTTTATTTGGGGCCAATGAGCAGTTCTTC. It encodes CASSLFGANEQFF.

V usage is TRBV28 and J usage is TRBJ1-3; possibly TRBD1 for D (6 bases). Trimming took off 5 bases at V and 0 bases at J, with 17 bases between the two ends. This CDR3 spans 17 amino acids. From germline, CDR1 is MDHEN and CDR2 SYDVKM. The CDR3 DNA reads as TGTGCCAGCAGTCTCCTACAGGGAGTAGGCTCTGGAAACACCATATATTTT. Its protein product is CASSLLQGVGSGNTIYF.

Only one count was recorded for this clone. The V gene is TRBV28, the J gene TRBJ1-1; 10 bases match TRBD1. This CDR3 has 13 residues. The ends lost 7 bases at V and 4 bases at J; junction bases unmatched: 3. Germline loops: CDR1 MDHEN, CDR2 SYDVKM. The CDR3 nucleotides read TGTGCCAGCACCAGGACAGGGGGCACTGAAGCTTTCTTT. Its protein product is CASTRTGGTEAFF.

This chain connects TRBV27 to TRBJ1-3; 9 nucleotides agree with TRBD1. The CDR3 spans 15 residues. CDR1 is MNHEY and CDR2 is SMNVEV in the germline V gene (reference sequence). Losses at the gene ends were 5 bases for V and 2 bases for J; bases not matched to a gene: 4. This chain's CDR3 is CASSPRTGAGNTIYF. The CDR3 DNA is TGTGCCAGCAGTCCACGGACAGGGGCTGGAAACACCATATATTTT.

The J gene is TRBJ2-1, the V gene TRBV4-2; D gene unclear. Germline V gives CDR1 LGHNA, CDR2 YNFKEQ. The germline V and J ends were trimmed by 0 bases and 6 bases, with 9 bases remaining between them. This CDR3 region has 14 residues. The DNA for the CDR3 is TGTGCCAGCAGCCAAGATGCACGGACCAATGAGCAGTTCTTC. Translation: CASSQDARTNEQFF.

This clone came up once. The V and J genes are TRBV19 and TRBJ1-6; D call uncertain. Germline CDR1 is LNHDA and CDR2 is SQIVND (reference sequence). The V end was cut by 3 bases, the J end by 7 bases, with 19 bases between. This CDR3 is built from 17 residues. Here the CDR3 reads CASSMMGFSGNNSPLHF. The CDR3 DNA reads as TGTGCCAGTAGTATGATGGGTTTCTCAGGAAACAATTCACCCCTCCACTTT.

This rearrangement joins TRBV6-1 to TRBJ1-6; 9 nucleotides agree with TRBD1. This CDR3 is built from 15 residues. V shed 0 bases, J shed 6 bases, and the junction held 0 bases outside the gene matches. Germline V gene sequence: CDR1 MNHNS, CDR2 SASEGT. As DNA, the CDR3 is TGTGCCAGCAGTGAAGCGACAGGGGGTAATTCACCCCTCCACTTT. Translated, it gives CASSEATGGNSPLHF.

The CDR3 reads CASSQDSVGGGFEQYF. The CDR3 region has the DNA TGTGCCAGCAGCCAAGACAGTGTTGGAGGGGGCTTCGAGCAGTACTTC. V gene TRBV4-2 combines with J gene TRBJ2-7, with D perhaps TRBD1 (7 bases). This CDR3 contains 16 residues. Germline values: CDR1 LGHNA, CDR2 YNFKEQ. V lost 0 bases and J lost 6, with 18 bases in between.

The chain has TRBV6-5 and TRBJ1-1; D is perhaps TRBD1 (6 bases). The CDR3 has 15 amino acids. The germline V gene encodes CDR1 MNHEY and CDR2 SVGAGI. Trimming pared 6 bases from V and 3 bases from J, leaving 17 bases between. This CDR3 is CASRLGGLGDTEAFF. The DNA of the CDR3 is TGTGCCAGCAGGTTGGGGGGGCTGGGGGACACTGAAGCTTTCTTT.

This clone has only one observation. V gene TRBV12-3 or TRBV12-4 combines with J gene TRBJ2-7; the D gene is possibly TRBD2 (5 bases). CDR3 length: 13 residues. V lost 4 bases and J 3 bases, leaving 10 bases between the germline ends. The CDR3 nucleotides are TGTGCCAGCAGTTCTGGAGGTCGCTACGAGCAGTACTTC. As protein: CASSSGGRYEQYF.

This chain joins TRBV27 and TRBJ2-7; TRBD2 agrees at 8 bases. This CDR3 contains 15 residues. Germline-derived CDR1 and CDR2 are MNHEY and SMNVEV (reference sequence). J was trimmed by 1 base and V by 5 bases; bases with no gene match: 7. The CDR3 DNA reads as TGTGCCAGCAGTAGAGGGGGACTAGGGTCCTACGAGCAGTACTTC. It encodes CASSRGGLGSYEQYF.